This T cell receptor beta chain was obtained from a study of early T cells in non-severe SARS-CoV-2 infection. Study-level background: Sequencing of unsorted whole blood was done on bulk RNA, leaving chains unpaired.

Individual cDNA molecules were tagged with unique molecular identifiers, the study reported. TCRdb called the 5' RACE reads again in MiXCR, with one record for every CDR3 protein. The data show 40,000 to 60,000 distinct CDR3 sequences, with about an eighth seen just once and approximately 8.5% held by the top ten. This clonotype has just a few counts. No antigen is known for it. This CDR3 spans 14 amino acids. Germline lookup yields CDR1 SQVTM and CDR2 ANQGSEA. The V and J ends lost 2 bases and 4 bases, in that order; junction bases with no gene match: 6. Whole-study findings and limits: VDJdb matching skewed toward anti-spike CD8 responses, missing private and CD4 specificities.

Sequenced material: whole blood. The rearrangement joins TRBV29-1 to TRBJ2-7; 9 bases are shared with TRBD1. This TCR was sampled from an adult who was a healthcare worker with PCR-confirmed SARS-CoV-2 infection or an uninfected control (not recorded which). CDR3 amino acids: CSVEITGGWYEQYF. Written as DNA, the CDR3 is TGCAGCGTTGAAATTACAGGGGGCTGGTACGAGCAGTACTTC.